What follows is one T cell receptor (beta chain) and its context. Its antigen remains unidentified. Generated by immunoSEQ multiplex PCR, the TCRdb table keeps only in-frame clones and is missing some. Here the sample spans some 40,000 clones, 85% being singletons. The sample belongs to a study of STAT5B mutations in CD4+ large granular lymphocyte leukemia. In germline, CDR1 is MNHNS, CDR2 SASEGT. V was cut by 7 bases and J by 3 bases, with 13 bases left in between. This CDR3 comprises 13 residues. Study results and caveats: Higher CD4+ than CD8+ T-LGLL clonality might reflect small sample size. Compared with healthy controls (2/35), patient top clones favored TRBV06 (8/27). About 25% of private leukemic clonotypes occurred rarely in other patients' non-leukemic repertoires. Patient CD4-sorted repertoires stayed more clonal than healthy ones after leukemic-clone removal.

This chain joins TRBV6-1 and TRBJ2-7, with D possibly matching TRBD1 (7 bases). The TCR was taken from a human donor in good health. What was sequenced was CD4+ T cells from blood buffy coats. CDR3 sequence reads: CASTRDSHYEQYF. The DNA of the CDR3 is TGTGCCAGCACGCGGGACAGCCACTACGAGCAGTACTTC.